The rows below give T cell receptor beta chains drawn from one sample of a study of CD8 T cells in ankylosing spondylitis. A single record per CDR3 protein comes from TCRdb applying MiXCR to the 5' RACE reads. This table has about 540,000 distinct CDR3 sequences, 12% appearing once. Material for sequencing was blood, either unsorted or a sorted T cell fraction (not recorded which). These receptors all come from a male donor with ankylosing spondylitis. CDR3s include the opening cysteine and the closing phenylalanine or tryptophan. The order of the fields is CDR3 length, clone size, J gene, D gene, V gene, CDR3 DNA, CDR3 protein. A D gene is named only where the DNA matches it firmly. Not all rows give a size; the values are once, few, many and, for expanded clones, a class.

17 - TRBJ2-1 TRBD2 TRBV4-2 TGTGCCAGCAGCCGAGGGTTCCTAGCGGGGGGGATCAATGAGCAGTTCTTC CASSRGFLAGGINEQFF
14 - TRBJ2-3 - TRBV7-9 TGTGCCAGCAGCTTCTTGAGCGCCACAGATACGCAGTATTTT CASSFLSATDTQYF
16 few TRBJ2-2 - TRBV3-1 TGTGCCAGCAGCTCAAGCAGTCGGAGTACGGCCGGGGAGCTGTTTTTT CASSSSSRSTAGELFF
15 - TRBJ1-1 - TRBV5-4 TGTGCCAGCAGCCCCGGAGCGGGCGGCGGGACTGAAGCTTTCTTT CASSPGAGGGTEAFF
15 - TRBJ1-5 - TRBV6-1 TGTGCCAGCAGTGAAGTCTTGTGGACGGGTCAGCCCCAGCATTTT CASSEVLWTGQPQHF
14 few TRBJ1-4 - TRBV20-1 TGCAGTGCTCAGGCGGCAGCCATAGATGAGGGACTGTTTTTT CSAQAAAIDEGLFF
16 few TRBJ2-3 TRBD2 TRBV24-1 TGTGCCACTGGGGGGACTAGCGGGATGAGCACAGATACGCAGTATTTT CATGGTSGMSTDTQYF
15 few TRBJ2-7 - TRBV20-1 TGCAGTGCTAGAGATGGACGGCAGGGGGGCTACGAGCAGTACTTC CSARDGRQGGYEQYF
11 - TRBJ2-1 - TRBV3-1 TGTGCCAGCAGCCGGAGCGTTGAGCAGTTCTTC CASSRSVEQFF
15 - TRBJ1-1 TRBD1 TRBV2 TGTGCCAGCAGTGAAGTTGCAGGGGGTTGGACTGAAGCTTTCTTT CASSEVAGGWTEAFF
18 - TRBJ2-1 TRBD2 TRBV4-2 TGTGCCAGCAGCACAGGAGGTCCTAGCGGGAGGGCCTACAATGAGCAGTTCTTC CASSTGGPSGRAYNEQFF
14 few TRBJ1-2 TRBD1 TRBV10-3 TGTGCCGCCGTCTCTCAGGGGGCTGACTATGGCTACACCTTC CAAVSQGADYGYTF
17 few TRBJ1-4 - TRBV7-9 TGTGCCAGCAGACCCCCCTCGGGACAACCAGACCGGGAAAAACTGTTTTTT CASRPPSGQPDREKLFF
15 - TRBJ1-2 TRBD1 TRBV6-1 TGTGCCAGCAGGGGGGAAATGACAGGGGACTATGGCTACACCTTC CASRGEMTGDYGYTF
14 few TRBJ2-2 - TRBV3-1 TGTGCCAGCAGCCAATTCGTGGGGGCCGGGGAGCTGTTTTTT CASSQFVGAGELFF
16 few TRBJ1-2 - TRBV12-3/TRBV12-4 TGTGCCAGCAGTTTAAAGGGGCCAGCCAACGAGGATGGCTACACCTTC CASSLKGPANEDGYTF
15 few TRBJ1-2 - TRBV7-2 TGTGCCAGCAGCCCTCAGGGAGTGTTTGGCTATGGCTACACCTTC CASSPQGVFGYGYTF
14 - TRBJ2-1 - TRBV7-2 TGTGCCAGCAGCTTAGTTGGGGGACCCAATGAGCAGTTCTTC CASSLVGGPNEQFF
18 few TRBJ1-2 - TRBV5-1 TGCGCCAGCAGCTTGGCCTCGTCCCGGGACCCCGGGCAGTATGGCTACACCTTC CASSLASSRDPGQYGYTF
16 - TRBJ1-1 TRBD1 TRBV27 TGTGCCAGCAGTCCTGGGACAGGACGGGGGAACACTGAAGCTTTCTTT CASSPGTGRGNTEAFF